This T cell receptor (beta chain) emerged from a study of somatic mutations in cytotoxic T cells in rheumatoid arthritis. The method was immunoSEQ multiplex PCR; TCRdb's version includes in-frame clones alone and lacks a portion of them. The table records some 21,000 clones, about 82% of them present only once. CD4+ and CD8+ cells were isolated by positive magnetic bead selection, with purity checked by flow cytometry. This clonotype originated in an adult with rheumatoid arthritis. The material sequenced was CD8+ T cells sorted from blood.

CDR3 bases: TGTGCCAGCAGTGTTACAGGCAACCCCGGGGAGCTGTTTTTT. Protein sequence: CASSVTGNPGELFF. This chain joins TRBV27 and TRBJ2-2, with D tentatively TRBD1 (5 bases). Per the germline V gene, CDR1 is MNHEY and CDR2 is SMNVEV (reference sequence). The ends were cut back, 5 bases at V and 6 bases at J, with 13 bases in the middle. The CDR3 is 14 residues long.